This T cell receptor beta chain emerged from a study of identical twins (dated by TCRdb to about 2016). Concerning the study at large: The study deep-sequenced TCR alpha and beta repertoires from monozygotic twins, unrelated adults of various ages and cord blood to test whether fetal clonotypes persist. To rule out contamination, replicate twin experiments were performed at different times with different library preparation protocols. The paper as a whole reports these results and caveats: Out-of-frame TCR alpha sequences shared between twins showed an excess of low generation-probability sequences compared with coincidental sharing between unrelated individuals. Conclusions relied on cross-sectional statistical analysis, since the same donors could not be followed over many years. Abundant cord blood beta clonotypes had fewer insertions, young adult naive repertoires showed a similar but weaker trend, and memory repertoires showed no such trend. The excess sharing between twins in beta out-of-frame sequences was weaker because fewer shared sequences reduced the signal-to-noise ratio. Zero-insertion analyses could be partly confounded by invariant T cells such as MAIT and iNKT, although diverse VJ usage argued against such confounding for most clonotypes. Recombination models systematically underestimated out-of-frame TCR alpha sharing in monozygotic twins but agreed with sharing between unrelated individuals.

This clonotype occurred a few times. Its antigen is still unknown. No base-level quality is on record; no much larger clone is a single base apart. Relative to germline, V is 1 base shorter and J is 4 bases shorter, with 11 bases between their ends. Counted from cysteine to phenylalanine, this CDR3 has 14 amino acids. Only CDR3 DNA is held: 42 bases, read in frame from base 1. Via the germline V gene, CDR1 is SGHRS and CDR2 YFSETQ. Every donor was a healthy Caucasian. The researchers also sequenced three unrelated adults who were not twins: a male aged 18 to 29, a male aged 50 to 59, and a female aged 50 to 59. Using Miltenyi CD45RO+ enrichment and human naive T-cell isolation kits, memory (CD45RO+) and naive T cells were isolated from PBMC. Libraries were constructed by 5' RACE. The sequencing machine was an Illumina HiSeq 2000. Template switching introduced a universal primer binding site; the final cDNA contained a unique molecular identifier, enabling accurate counting of TCR cDNA molecules. Specific primers in the conserved constant-segment region were used to synthesize first-strand cDNA for the TCR alpha and beta chains. Each cDNA library was double barcoded, with a SMART-Mk sample barcode plus Illumina barcodes, to control for contamination. TruSeq adapter sequences, together with Illumina sample barcodes, were added in two successive PCR steps. The TCR alpha and beta cDNA libraries were sequenced on the Illumina HiSeq platform using custom primers. The authors' analysis ran thus. MiGEC processed the raw reads to extract unique molecular identifiers, while MiXCR was used to determine the CDR3 positions. Recombination models were inferred per individual with the repgenHMM and IGoR tools using an EM algorithm. The tcR package in R was used for shared clonotype analysis, with sharing normalized by the product of cloneset sizes. To study raw recombination without the effects of thymic and clonal selection, out-of-frame nonproductive sequences were analyzed. Using fastp trimming at Q25 and MiXCR clonotype assembly, TCRdb reanalyzed the public sequencing data and kept in-frame beta chains. Each record represents a unique CDR3 protein, reported with the most common genes and DNA among its rows. TCRdb's processing, not the study's, gives the V and J calls here. For this sample there are 400,000 to 500,000 distinct CDR3 sequences; about 18% appear just once. The ten largest clones capture 12% of the sample.

The chain couples TRBV5-1 to TRBJ1-1; no confident D gene assignment can be made. The source of this sequence is a man in his forties or fifties in good health. Sequences were obtained from naive T cells sorted from blood. This specimen's cell subset or site label, interpreted: cells isolated with a human naive T-cell isolation kit. The DNA sequence is as follows: TGCGCCAGCAGCTTGACTGGGCAAGGCACTGAAGCTTTCTTT. Translation gives CASSLTGQGTEAFF.